The 30 T cell receptor beta chains below were found in one sample sequenced in a study of T-cell memory formation after mild COVID-19. TCRdb independently ran MiXCR on the 5' RACE reads; one entry per CDR3 protein. The sample lists 15,000 or so distinct CDR3 sequences, around a fifth occurring once. The specimen was PBMCs or a T cell subset sorted from them (not recorded which). These receptors were taken from a man aged 18 to 29 who had mild COVID-19 (a few samples of this study predate the infection). Cell type and time point are not known.

This clonotype has at least ten counts. The chain combines TRBV7-9 with TRBJ2-7; D ambiguous. This CDR3 is 14 amino acids long. The V end was cut by 1 base, the J end by 5 bases, with 12 bases between. From germline, CDR1 is SEHNR and CDR2 FQNEAQ (reference sequence). CDR3 protein: CASSLGQLGDEQYF. The CDR3 DNA sequence: TGTGCCAGCAGCTTAGGTCAGCTTGGGGACGAGCAGTACTTC.

At least ten counts were recorded for this clonotype. The chain couples TRBV4-1 to TRBJ2-2; the D is unclear. Trimming cost V 4 bases and J 7 bases, with 7 bases left between them. CDR3 size: 12 residues. Germline CDR1 is MGHRA and CDR2 is YSYEKL. CDR3 protein: CASSRVDGELFF. The CDR3 nucleotides read TGCGCCAGCAGCCGGGTGGACGGGGAGCTGTTTTTT.

This clonotype was observed many times. The chain links TRBV29-1 to TRBJ2-3; perhaps D is TRBD1 or TRBD2 (5 bases each). The CDR3 sequence is 15 residues long. V lost 1 base to trimming and J lost 4 bases, with 15 bases between them. Germline lookup yields CDR1 SQVTM and CDR2 ANQGSEA. The CDR3 reads CSVEVPGPKPDTQYF. CDR3 sequence (DNA): TGCAGCGTTGAAGTCCCGGGACCCAAGCCAGATACGCAGTATTTT.

This clonotype has ten or more counts. The gene calls are TRBV7-9 and TRBJ2-5; no firm D call. Between the trimmed V and J ends, which lost 5 bases and 5 bases, there was a span of 18 bases. In germline, CDR1 is SEHNR, CDR2 FQNEAQ (reference sequence). This CDR3 is 15 amino acids long. The CDR3 reads CASSARAPEWETQYF. The CDR3 DNA reads TGTGCCAGCAGCGCAAGGGCCCCGGAATGGGAGACCCAGTACTTC.

In this sample, this clonotype turned up many times. The rearrangement joins TRBV15 to TRBJ2-3; D uncertain. V lost 4 bases, J lost 5 bases, and 7 bases lay in between. CDR3 length equals 12 residues. The germline V gene encodes CDR1 LNHNV and CDR2 YYDKDF (reference sequence). The CDR3 is CATSTPVDTQYF. In DNA form, the CDR3 reads TGTGCCACCAGCACCCCCGTAGATACGCAGTATTTT.

This clonotype was detected ten times or more. The J gene is TRBJ2-5, the V gene TRBV14; 7 nucleotides align to TRBD1. Germline V CDR1 and CDR2: SGHDN, FVKESK. V lost 3 bases, J lost 1 base, and 2 bases stayed unmatched. The CDR3 contains 14 residues. The CDR3 loop reads CASSQRQGQETQYF. The DNA of the CDR3 is TGTGCCAGCAGCCAGAGACAGGGCCAAGAGACCCAGTACTTC.

This clonotype was seen many times. The chain has TRBV4-3 and TRBJ2-7; D uncertain. The CDR3 length is 13 residues. V dropped 1 base and J dropped 5 bases, with 9 bases sitting between them. Germline lookup yields CDR1 LGHNA and CDR2 YSLEER. CDR3 DNA: TGCGCCAGCAGCCAAGGAGTAGGGAACGAGCAGTACGTC. Its translation is CASSQGVGNEQYV.

This clonotype came up many times. The chain recombines TRBV12-3 or TRBV12-4 with TRBJ2-4; a possible D gene is TRBD2 (6 bases). The CDR3 is 14 residues long. Trimming removed 8 bases from V and 2 bases from J, with 13 bases in between. CDR3 sequence: CASRRGSTKNIQYF. In DNA, the CDR3 is TGTGCCAGCCGCCGGGGGTCAACCAAAAACATTCAGTACTTC.

In this sample, this clonotype turned up many times. This chain uses TRBV5-5 with TRBJ2-1; D might be TRBD1 (5 bases). The germline gives CDR1 SGHKS, CDR2 YYEKEE (reference sequence). This CDR3 spans 14 amino acids. V lost 0 bases and J lost 8, with 12 bases in between. For the CDR3, the DNA is TGTGCCAGCAGCTTGGTCGGGTGGGGCGATGAGCAGTTCTTC. Translating gives CASSLVGWGDEQFF.

The rearrangement joins TRBV7-9 to TRBJ1-2, with D possibly being TRBD1 (6 bases). The V and J ends lost 3 bases and 2 bases respectively, with 13 bases between them. The germline CDR1 and CDR2 sequences are SEHNR and FQNEAQ (reference sequence). The CDR3 is 15 amino acids. The CDR3 DNA follows: TGTGCCAGCAGCTTTACAGGGTTTGTCAACTATGGCTACACCTTC. Encoded protein: CASSFTGFVNYGYTF.

This clonotype was counted many times. This chain links TRBV2 with TRBJ1-5; the match to TRBD1 covers 8 bases. In germline, CDR1 is SNHLY, CDR2 FYNNEI. The V and J ends lost 10 bases and 5 bases, in that order; junction bases with no gene match: 10. This CDR3 has 14 residues. The CDR3 sequence is CATRTGYVDQPQHF. The CDR3 DNA reads as TGTGCCACAAGGACAGGGTATGTGGATCAGCCCCAGCATTTT. Looking up the rest from reference TRBV2 and TRBJ1-5 gives the full variable domain: EPEVTQTPSHQVTQMGQEVILRCVPISNHLYFYWYRQILGQKVEFLVSFYNNEISEKSEIFDDQFSVERPDGSNFTLKIRSTKLEDSAMYFCATRTGYVDQPQHFGDGTRLSIL.

This clonotype came up many times. The chain combines TRBV7-9 with TRBJ2-7; 13 nucleotides line up with TRBD2. The CDR3 runs to 17 residues. With V trimmed by 5 bases and J by 3 bases, 10 bases remained unmatched. Germline V gene sequence: CDR1 SEHNR, CDR2 FQNEAQ (reference sequence). CDR3 nucleotides: TGTGCCAGCAGCGCGGGACTAGCGGGGATCAGAAACTACGAGCAGTACTTC. The encoded protein is CASSAGLAGIRNYEQYF.

This clonotype came up a few times. The rearrangement joins TRBV2 to TRBJ2-3, with 9 bases identical to TRBD2. V dropped 7 bases and J dropped 0; count of bases not matched to a gene: 5. The CDR3 covers 15 residues. The germline CDR1 and CDR2 sequences are SNHLY and FYNNEI. This CDR3 is CASISGGSSTDTQYF. The CDR3, as DNA: TGTGCCAGCATTAGCGGGGGCTCTAGCACAGATACGCAGTATTTT.

There are many counts of this clonotype. The chain employs TRBV5-1 and TRBJ2-1; 7 bases map to TRBD1. CDR3 length: 15 residues. CDR1 is SGHRS, CDR2 YFSETQ, per germline. The V segment lost 3 bases and the J segment 9 bases; nucleotides outside the gene matches: 12. CDR3 DNA: TGCGCCAGCAGCTACTACAAGACAGGGCACGGTGAGCAGTTCTTC. Its translation is CASSYYKTGHGEQFF.

V usage is TRBV4-2 and J usage is TRBJ2-5; D is possibly TRBD1 or TRBD2 (6 bases each). V was trimmed by 1 base and J by 4 bases, leaving 19 bases between them. CDR1 is LGHNA, CDR2 YNFKEQ, per germline. This CDR3 has 17 residues. The CDR3 DNA is TGTGCCAGCAGCCAAGTTCGGGATGGGGGGCTTGGAGAGACCCAGTACTTC. It is translated as CASSQVRDGGLGETQYF.

The table lists this clonotype with many counts. The chain has TRBV20-1 and TRBJ2-7; 9 nucleotides line up with TRBD1. This CDR3 is 13 amino acids long. Trimming at V came to 0 bases and at J to 7 bases, leaving 4 bases not matched to a gene. In germline, CDR1 is DFQATT, CDR2 SNEGSKA (reference sequence). CDR3 nucleotide sequence: TGCAGTGCTAGAGAACAGGGGGCTTGGGAGCAGTACTTC. Encoded protein: CSAREQGAWEQYF.

The sample holds many counts of this clonotype. This chain uses TRBV6-2 or TRBV6-3 with TRBJ2-2, with D possibly TRBD1 on 5 matching bases. Trimming removed 11 bases at V and 2 bases at J, with 12 bases between. Germline assignment: CDR1 MNHEY and CDR2 SVGEGT. This CDR3 is 13 amino acids long. The CDR3 nucleotides read TGTGCCGGCCTGGACACAAACACCGGGGAGCTGTTTTTT. Its translation is CAGLDTNTGELFF.

This clonotype was counted many times. This chain connects TRBV11-3 to TRBJ2-7; perhaps TRBD1 as D (5 bases). This CDR3 has 13 amino acids. The germline V and J ends were trimmed by 0 bases and 2 bases, with 5 bases remaining between them. Germline CDR1 and CDR2: SGHNT and YENEEA. CDR3 sequence reads: CASSLDRAYEQYF. The CDR3 region has the DNA TGTGCCAGCAGCTTAGACAGGGCCTACGAGCAGTACTTC.

The chain employs TRBV7-9 and TRBJ1-2; D perhaps matches TRBD1 (6 bases). V was clipped by 0 bases and J by 2 bases, with 10 bases between them. The CDR3 length is 15 residues. Per the germline V gene, CDR1 is SEHNR and CDR2 is FQNEAQ (reference sequence). The DNA for the CDR3 is TGTGCCAGCAGCTTAGCGATGGGGGCGAACTATGGCTACACCTTC. This sequence encodes CASSLAMGANYGYTF.

This clonotype turned up a few times. The CDR3 DNA follows: TGTGCCAGCAGCCCGACCCTCTTCTCTGGAAACACCATATATTTT. Translating gives CASSPTLFSGNTIYF. This sequence joins TRBV7-9 and TRBJ1-3; D gene unclear. The CDR3 loop spans 15 amino acids. Germline CDR1 and CDR2: SEHNR and FQNEAQ (reference sequence). Between the trimmed V and J ends, which lost 5 bases and 0 bases, there was a span of 11 bases. The full variable domain, with the rest looked up from reference TRBV7-9 and TRBJ1-3, is DTGVSQNPRHKITKRGQNVTFRCDPISEHNRLYWYRQTLGQGPEFLTYFQNEAQLEKSRLLSDRFSAERPKGSFSTLEIQRTEQGDSAMYLCASSPTLFSGNTIYFGEGSWLTVV.

This clonotype has ten or more counts. This chain connects TRBV18 to TRBJ2-3, with D unresolved. The CDR3 runs to 14 residues. With 2 bases removed from V and 0 bases from J, the gap between germline ends came to 6 bases. CDR1 is KGHSH and CDR2 is LQKENI in the germline V gene. DNA of the CDR3: TGTGCCAGCTCACCAGGCCCTAGCACAGATACGCAGTATTTT. It specifies CASSPGPSTDTQYF.

This clonotype showed up many times. The chain employs TRBV11-2 and TRBJ2-7; perhaps TRBD1 as D (5 bases). V gave up 5 bases and J gave up 1 base, with 18 bases separating them. The CDR3 sequence is 16 residues long. Germline V gene lookup returns CDR1 SGHAT and CDR2 FQNNGV. DNA of the CDR3: TGTGCCAGCAGCCCAAGAAAGGGGATTGGGTCCTACGAGCAGTACTTC. Protein product: CASSPRKGIGSYEQYF. Drawing the rest from reference TRBV11-2 and TRBJ2-7, the complete variable domain is EAGVAQSPRYKIIEKRQSVAFWCNPISGHATLYWYQQILGQGPKLLIQFQNNGVVDDSQLPKDRFSAERLKGVDSTLKIQPAKLEDSAVYLCASSPRKGIGSYEQYFGPGTRLTVT.

This clonotype was counted many times. The V and J genes are TRBV7-9 and TRBJ1-4; D possibly corresponds to TRBD1 (6 bases). V lost 5 bases and J 6 bases, leaving 22 bases between the germline ends. This CDR3 has 17 residues. Germline V gene lookup returns CDR1 SEHNR and CDR2 FQNEAQ (reference sequence). The CDR3, as DNA: TGTGCCAGCAGCCGATGGGGGGCCCGGGACACCGATGAAAAACTGTTTTTT. Translated: CASSRWGARDTDEKLFF.

V is TRBV6-5 and J is TRBJ1-5, with D possibly matching TRBD1 (5 bases). Germline V CDR1 and CDR2: MNHEY, SVGAGI. V lost 6 bases and J 0 bases, leaving 15 bases between the germline ends. This CDR3 spans 16 amino acids. CDR3 in DNA: TGTGCCAGCAGCCCCGCGGGGACGTATAGCAATCAGCCCCAGCATTTT. Amino acid sequence: CASSPAGTYSNQPQHF.

This clonotype was observed many times. The chain is built from TRBV5-1 and TRBJ2-3, with 12 nucleotides matching TRBD2. The CDR3 consists of 18 residues. Germline V CDR1 and CDR2: SGHRS, YFSETQ. V shed 4 bases, J shed 1 base, and the junction held 10 bases outside the gene matches. The chain's CDR3 is CASSQWTSGDVGTDTQYF. CDR3 bases: TGCGCCAGCAGCCAATGGACTAGCGGGGACGTCGGCACAGATACGCAGTATTTT.

The CDR3: CASSPRWGLSTDTQYF. CDR3 coding DNA: TGTGCCAGCAGCCCCAGATGGGGACTGAGCACAGATACGCAGTATTTT. V usage is TRBV7-9 and J usage is TRBJ2-3, with TRBD2 as a possible D gene (6 bases). Trimming cost V 5 bases and J 0 bases, with 15 bases left between them. CDR1 is SEHNR and CDR2 is FQNEAQ in the germline V gene (reference sequence). The CDR3 is 16 residues long.

This clonotype showed up many times. The chain uses TRBV6-5 and TRBJ2-5; TRBD1 might be the D (5 bases). CDR1 is MNHEY and CDR2 is SVGAGI in the germline V gene. With 0 bases removed from V and 7 bases from J, the gap between germline ends came to 21 bases. CDR3 length equals 17 residues. The CDR3 region has the DNA TGTGCCAGCAGTTACTCGAATCCAGGGCCCGGGTTAGGGACCCAGTACTTC. Translation: CASSYSNPGPGLGTQYF.

This chain links TRBV10-2 with TRBJ1-5; TRBD1 agrees at 7 bases. Germline trimming cut 2 bases from V and 6 bases from J; bases unmatched to any gene: 7. The CDR3 contains 15 residues. Germline assignment: CDR1 WSHSY and CDR2 SAAADI. The CDR3 loop is CASSEDRDLSQPQHF. DNA of the CDR3: TGCGCCAGCAGTGAGGACAGGGACCTCAGTCAGCCCCAGCATTTT.

This clonotype has more than one count but fewer than ten. V usage is TRBV5-1 and J usage is TRBJ1-2, with TRBD1 identical over 10 bases. Germline V gives CDR1 SGHRS, CDR2 YFSETQ. J lost 4 bases, V lost 2 bases, and 8 bases had no gene match. CDR3 length equals 16 residues. This CDR3 is CASSFSGTGVGYGYTF. Here the CDR3 DNA reads TGCGCCAGCAGCTTTTCCGGGACAGGGGTGGGCTATGGCTACACCTTC. Variable domain in full (rest from reference TRBV5-1 and TRBJ1-2): KAGVTQTPRYLIKTRGQQVTLSCSPISGHRSVSWYQQTPGQGLQFLFEYFSETQRNKGNFPGRFSGRQFSNSRSEMNVSTLELGDSALYLCASSFSGTGVGYGYTFGSGTRLTVV.

This clonotype was seen repeatedly, ten times or more. The chain couples TRBV5-1 to TRBJ2-5, with TRBD2 identical over 7 bases. Germline CDR1 is SGHRS and CDR2 is YFSETQ. The CDR3 extends over 14 amino acids. V lost 7 bases, J lost 2 bases, and 8 bases stayed unmatched. The CDR3 DNA reads TGCGCCAGCTCATCTAGCGGTGCTCAAGAGACCCAGTACTTC. Its protein is CASSSSGAQETQYF.